What follows are 22 T cell receptor beta chains derived from one specimen sequenced in a study of blood T cell repertoires in COVID-19. Repertoires were generated with immunoSEQ multiplex PCR, while TCRdb's copy carries only in-frame clones and drops some. The profile shows some 380,000 clones, around 87% of them singletons. What was sequenced was PBMCs or T cells enriched from blood (not recorded which). The origin of the receptors is a man in his thirties or forties who had recovered from COVID-19.

The rearrangement uses TRBV5-1 and TRBJ2-3; D is perhaps TRBD2 (6 bases). Between the trimmed V and J ends, which lost 3 bases and 2 bases, there was a span of 16 bases. Germline CDR1 reads SGHRS; CDR2 reads YFSETQ. This CDR3 region has 16 residues. The CDR3 region has the DNA TGCGCCAGCAGCTCCGGACCGGGACTCACCACAGATACGCAGTATTTT. Translation gives CASSSGPGLTTDTQYF.

The chain couples TRBV30 to TRBJ2-7, with 10 bases aligning to TRBD1. CDR3 length: 13 residues. Trimming removed 3 bases from V and 2 bases from J; junction bases left unmatched: 1. Per the germline V gene, CDR1 is GTSNPN and CDR2 is SVGIG (reference sequence). The chain's CDR3 is CAWRGTGAYEQYF. The CDR3 DNA reads as TGTGCCTGGAGGGGGACAGGGGCCTACGAGCAGTACTTC.

The chain links TRBV5-1 to TRBJ2-3; D call uncertain. Germline values: CDR1 SGHRS, CDR2 YFSETQ. The V and J ends lost 5 bases and 4 bases respectively, with 5 bases between them. The CDR3 totals 11 residues. The DNA for the CDR3 is TGCGCCAGCAGAGTAGCAGATACGCAGTATTTT. This gives the protein CASRVADTQYF. Full variable domain (missing parts from reference TRBV5-1 and TRBJ2-3): KAGVTQTPRYLIKTRGQQVTLSCSPISGHRSVSWYQQTPGQGLQFLFEYFSETQRNKGNFPGRFSGRQFSNSRSEMNVSTLELGDSALYLCASRVADTQYFGPGTRLTVL.

This chain connects TRBV9 to TRBJ1-1, with 7 bases identical to TRBD1. CDR3 length: 16 amino acids. The J segment lost 1 base and the V segment lost 0 bases, leaving 6 bases of the junction unmatched. CDR1 is SGDLS and CDR2 is YYNGEE in the germline V gene. The CDR3 protein is CASSVEARQGNTEAFF. For the CDR3, the DNA is TGTGCCAGCAGCGTAGAGGCAAGACAGGGGAACACTGAAGCTTTCTTT.

CDR3 nucleotide sequence: TGCGCCAGCAGCTCAACCAACGGCAGGAACGGCTACACCTTC. It translates to CASSSTNGRNGYTF. The chain links TRBV5-1 to TRBJ1-2, with D unclear. This CDR3 comprises 14 residues. CDR1 and CDR2 from the germline V gene are SGHRS and YFSETQ. Trimming shortened V by 3 bases and J by 8 bases, and 17 bases separated the two germline ends. Supplemented by reference TRBV5-1 and TRBJ1-2, the full variable domain reads KAGVTQTPRYLIKTRGQQVTLSCSPISGHRSVSWYQQTPGQGLQFLFEYFSETQRNKGNFPGRFSGRQFSNSRSEMNVSTLELGDSALYLCASSSTNGRNGYTFGSGTRLTVV.

The rearrangement uses TRBV28 and TRBJ1-1; D possibly corresponds to TRBD1 (6 bases). The V end was cut by 2 bases, the J end by 4 bases, with 11 bases between. The germline CDR1 and CDR2 sequences are MDHEN and SYDVKM. CDR3 size: 14 residues. The CDR3 sequence is CASSLRGGGTEAFF. CDR3 sequence (DNA): TGTGCCAGCAGTTTACGAGGGGGTGGCACTGAAGCTTTCTTT. The full variable domain, completed using reference TRBV28 and TRBJ1-1, is DVKVTQSSRYLVKRTGEKVFLECVQDMDHENMFWYRQDPGLGLRLIYFSYDVKMKEKGDIPEGYSVSREKKERFSLILESASTNQTSMYLCASSLRGGGTEAFFGQGTRLTVV.

The CDR3 loop reads CASSQDEATSRFF. In nucleotides, the CDR3 is TGCGCCAGCAGCCAAGATGAGGCGACCTCGCGATTCTTC. The V and J genes are TRBV4-3 and TRBJ2-1; D gene ambiguous. The CDR3 covers 13 residues. V lost 0 bases and J 16 bases, leaving 16 bases between the germline ends. Germline CDR1 reads LGHNA; CDR2 reads YSLEER.

The gene calls are TRBV25-1 and TRBJ2-2; D is undetermined. Trimming removed 6 bases from V and 5 bases from J, with 10 bases in between. This CDR3 has 13 residues. Germline CDR1 and CDR2: MGHDK and SYGVNS. The CDR3 loop is CASSSFGTGELFF. The CDR3 nucleotides read TGTGCCAGCAGCAGTTTTGGTACCGGGGAGCTGTTTTTT.

This clone was detected many times. This chain links TRBV27 with TRBJ2-2; D uncertain. CDR3 length equals 12 residues. Germline V gene lookup returns CDR1 MNHEY and CDR2 SMNVEV (reference sequence). Trimming removed 6 bases at V and 4 bases at J, with 6 bases between. CDR3 loop: CASREFTGELFF. DNA of the CDR3: TGTGCCAGCAGGGAGTTCACCGGGGAGCTGTTTTTT.

J is TRBJ1-1 and V is TRBV9; a weak D match, TRBD1 (6 bases). Trimming removed 3 bases at V and 0 bases at J, with 12 bases between. The CDR3 runs 15 residues. In germline, CDR1 is SGDLS, CDR2 YYNGEE. The CDR3 coding sequence is TGTGCCAGCAGCGCCAGGGGAATCTTGAACACTGAAGCTTTCTTT. Translation: CASSARGILNTEAFF.

This chain uses TRBV12-5 with TRBJ2-1; tentatively, D is TRBD2 (7 bases). CDR1 LGHNT and CDR2 FRNRAP come from the germline V gene. Between the trimmed V and J ends, which lost 7 bases and 7 bases, there was a span of 14 bases. The CDR3 runs 13 residues. CDR3 DNA: TGTGCTAGTGAGGAGGGGGGGTGGAATGAGCAGTTCTTC. Amino acid sequence: CASEEGGWNEQFF.

This sequence joins TRBV6-7 and TRBJ2-5, with TRBD1 as a possible D gene (6 bases). TRBV6-7 is filed as an ORF, its function uncertain. The CDR3 consists of 17 residues. Trimming stripped 7 bases from V and 1 base from J, with 22 bases between. In DNA, the CDR3 is TGTGCCAGCACCAATAGGGTCCCAGGGGAGTCCCAAGAGACCCAGTACTTC. This encodes CASTNRVPGESQETQYF.

This clone appeared a single time. V usage is TRBV7-9 and J usage is TRBJ1-3; D is ambiguous. In germline, CDR1 is SEHNR, CDR2 FQNEAQ (reference sequence). V shed 7 bases and J shed 9 bases, with 25 bases lying between them. The CDR3 is made up of 16 amino acids. The CDR3 nucleotides read TGTGCCAGCAACGAAGCGCCGAGTCCTCTAGACGGCACCATATATTTT. Protein sequence: CASNEAPSPLDGTIYF.

This sequence joins TRBV6-2 or TRBV6-3 and TRBJ1-1; possibly TRBD1 for D (5 bases). The CDR3 sequence is 13 residues long. Germline CDR1 reads MNHEY; CDR2 reads SVGEGT. The V gene lost 4 bases and the J gene lost 2 bases, with 8 bases spanning the gap. CDR3 residues: CASSSDRNTEAFF. As DNA, the CDR3 is TGTGCCAGCAGTTCCGACAGAAACACTGAAGCTTTCTTT.

This chain uses TRBV5-1 with TRBJ1-1; 7 bases are shared with TRBD1. The CDR3 is 15 amino acids. The germline V gene has CDR1 SGHRS and CDR2 YFSETQ. V shed 0 bases, J shed 2 bases, and the junction held 4 bases outside the gene matches. This CDR3 reads CASSLDRGVNTEAFF. CDR3 DNA: TGCGCCAGCAGCTTGGACAGGGGAGTAAACACTGAAGCTTTCTTT.

The chain couples TRBV5-1 to TRBJ1-1, with 9 positions matching TRBD1. Germline V gene sequence: CDR1 SGHRS, CDR2 YFSETQ. Trimming took 4 bases from V and 3 from J; bases not matched to a gene: 13. The CDR3 sequence is 17 residues long. The CDR3 loop reads CASSRQGGYSGDTEAFF. The CDR3 DNA sequence: TGCGCCAGCAGCAGACAGGGGGGTTATAGTGGGGACACTGAAGCTTTCTTT.

A note on this clone: At the DNA level, this CDR3 is encoded by other sequences in the same sample as well. The CDR3 region is CASSKEGGQPQHF. The CDR3 coding sequence is TGTGCCAGCAGCAAAGAGGGAGGGCAGCCCCAGCATTTT. The chain carries TRBV7-9 and TRBJ1-5; D is unclear. Germline loops: CDR1 SEHNR, CDR2 FQNEAQ (reference sequence). Trimming cost V 5 bases and J 7 bases, with 12 bases left between them. The length of the CDR3 is 13 residues.

The sample holds a few counts of this clone. This chain links TRBV3-1 (or the pseudogene TRBV3-2) with TRBJ2-7; 9 nucleotides align to TRBD1. This CDR3 is 14 amino acids long. V was clipped by 6 bases and J by 2 bases; unmatched bases: 5. From germline, CDR1 is LGHDT and CDR2 YNNKEL (reference sequence). The DNA of the CDR3 is TGTGCCAGCAGTCCGGGACAGGGTACCTACGAGCAGTACTTC. Protein product: CASSPGQGTYEQYF.

The chain uses TRBV5-1 and TRBJ1-3; D remains unclear. In germline, CDR1 is SGHRS, CDR2 YFSETQ. This CDR3 spans 15 amino acids. The V gene lost 0 bases and the J gene lost 0 bases, with 7 bases spanning the gap. The CDR3 reads CASSLAESSGNTIYF. The CDR3, as DNA: TGCGCCAGCAGCTTGGCGGAGAGCTCTGGAAACACCATATATTTT.

The chain recombines TRBV18 with TRBJ2-2, with D perhaps matching TRBD2 (6 bases). Germline loops: CDR1 KGHSH, CDR2 LQKENI. V was pared by 6 bases and J by 4 bases, with 9 bases between. The length of the CDR3 is 13 residues. CDR3 protein: CASSSSATGELFF. The CDR3 bases are TGTGCCAGCTCTTCTAGCGCCACCGGGGAGCTGTTTTTT.

V gene TRBV27 combines with J gene TRBJ2-1; the D gene is possibly TRBD2 (5 bases). This CDR3 comprises 17 residues. V was clipped by 5 bases and J by 4 bases, with 21 bases between them. Germline CDR1 reads MNHEY; CDR2 reads SMNVEV (reference sequence). This CDR3 reads CASSRRVGGSIYNEQFF. As DNA, the CDR3 is TGTGCCAGCAGTAGGCGGGTTGGAGGCTCCATTTACAATGAGCAGTTCTTC.

V gene TRBV11-2 combines with J gene TRBJ1-6; tentatively, D is TRBD1 (6 bases). The V end lost 5 bases, the J end lost 9 bases, and 11 bases lay between the germline ends. The CDR3 has 13 amino acids. From germline, CDR1 is SGHAT and CDR2 FQNNGV. The CDR3 loop is CASSGGAASPLHF. As DNA, the CDR3 is TGTGCCAGCAGCGGGGGGGCCGCTTCACCCCTCCACTTT.